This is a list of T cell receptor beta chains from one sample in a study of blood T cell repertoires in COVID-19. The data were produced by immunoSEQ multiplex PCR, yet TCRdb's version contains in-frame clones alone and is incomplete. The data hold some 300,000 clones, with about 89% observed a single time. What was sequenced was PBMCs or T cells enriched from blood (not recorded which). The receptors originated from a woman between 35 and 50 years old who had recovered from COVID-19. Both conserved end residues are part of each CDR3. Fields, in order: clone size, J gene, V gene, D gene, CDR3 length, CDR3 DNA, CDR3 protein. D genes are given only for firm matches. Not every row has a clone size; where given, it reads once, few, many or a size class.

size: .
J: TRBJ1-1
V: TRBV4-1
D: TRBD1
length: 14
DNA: TGCGCCAGCAGCCAAGATCACAGGGGCACTGAAGCTTTCTTT
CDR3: CASSQDHRGTEAFF

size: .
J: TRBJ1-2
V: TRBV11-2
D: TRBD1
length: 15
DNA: TGTGCCAGCAGCTCCGCCGGGACAGGGAGAGGAGGCTACACCTTC
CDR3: CASSSAGTGRGGYTF

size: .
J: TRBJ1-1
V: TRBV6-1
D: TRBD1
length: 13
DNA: TGTGCCAGCAGTGAACGGGGACAGGCAAAAGCTTTCTTT
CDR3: CASSERGQAKAFF

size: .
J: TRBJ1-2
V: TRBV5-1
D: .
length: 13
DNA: TGCGCCAGCAGCTTGACAGGACCCTATGGCTACACCTTC
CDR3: CASSLTGPYGYTF

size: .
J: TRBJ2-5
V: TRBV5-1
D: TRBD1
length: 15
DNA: TGCGCCAGCAGCTCCTGGGACAGGGGGTCGGAGACCCAGTACTTC
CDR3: CASSSWDRGSETQYF

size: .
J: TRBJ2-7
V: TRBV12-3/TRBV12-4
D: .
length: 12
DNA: TGTGCCAGCAGTTCCCCCTCCAGCGAGCAGTACTTC
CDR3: CASSSPSSEQYF

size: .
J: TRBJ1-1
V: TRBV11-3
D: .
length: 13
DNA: TGTGCCAGCAGCCCCGACCCGCAGGCCCCAGCTTTCTTT
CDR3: CASSPDPQAPAFF

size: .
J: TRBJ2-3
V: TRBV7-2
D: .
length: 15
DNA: TGTGCCAGCAGCTCCTTTTACGGGGGACTCGATACGCAGTATTTT
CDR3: CASSSFYGGLDTQYF

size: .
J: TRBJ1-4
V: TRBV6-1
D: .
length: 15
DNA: TGTGCCAGCAGTGAAGTGGCAGGCCCCGCGTCAAAACTGTTTTTT
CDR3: CASSEVAGPASKLFF

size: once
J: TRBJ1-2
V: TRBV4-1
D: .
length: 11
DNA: TGCGCCAGCAGCCCCCTTCGTGGCTACACCTTC
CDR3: CASSPLRGYTF

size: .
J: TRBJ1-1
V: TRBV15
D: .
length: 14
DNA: TGTGCCACCAGCAGAGCCAGGGTTGGCACTGAAGCTTTCTTT
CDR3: CATSRARVGTEAFF

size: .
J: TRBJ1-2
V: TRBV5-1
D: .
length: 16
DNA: TGCGCCAGCAGCTTGGCCCCTGTCGCAGCTAACTATGGCTACACCTTC
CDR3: CASSLAPVAANYGYTF

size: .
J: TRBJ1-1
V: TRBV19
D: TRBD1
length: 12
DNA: TGTGCCAGTAGTATAAGACAGGGTGAAGCTTTCTTT
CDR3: CASSIRQGEAFF

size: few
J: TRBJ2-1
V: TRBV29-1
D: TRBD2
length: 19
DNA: TGCAGCGTTGGAGGTCTAGCGGATTATTCAATTAGGTTTCACAATGAGCAGTTCTTC
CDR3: CSVGGLADYSIRFHNEQFF

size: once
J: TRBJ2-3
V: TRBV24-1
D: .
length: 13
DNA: TGTGCCACCGGAGGCGGGGGCACAGATACGCAGTATTTT
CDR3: CATGGGGTDTQYF

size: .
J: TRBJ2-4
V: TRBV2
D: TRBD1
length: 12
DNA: TGTGCCAGCCGGGACAGGGGTAACATTCAGTACTTC
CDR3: CASRDRGNIQYF

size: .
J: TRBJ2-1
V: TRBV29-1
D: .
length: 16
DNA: TGCAGCGTTGACAGGGAAGGGGGGGCCTTTTACAATGAGCAGTTCTTC
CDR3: CSVDREGGAFYNEQFF

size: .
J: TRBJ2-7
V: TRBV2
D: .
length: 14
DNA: TGTGCCAGCAAAAACGAGGGTTTAGCTTACGAGCAGTACTTC
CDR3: CASKNEGLAYEQYF

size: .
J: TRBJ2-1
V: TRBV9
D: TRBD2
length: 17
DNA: TGTGCCAGCAGCGTAGCTTTTAACCCTAGCGGGATCCATGAGCAGTTCTTC
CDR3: CASSVAFNPSGIHEQFF

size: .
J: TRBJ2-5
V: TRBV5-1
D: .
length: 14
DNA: TGCGCCAGCAGCTTGGGTGGAGGGAAAGAGACCCAGTACTTC
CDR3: CASSLGGGKETQYF

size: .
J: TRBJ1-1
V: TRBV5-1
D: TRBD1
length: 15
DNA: TGCGCCAGCCGCCCGGGACAGGGGGTGAACACTGAAGCTTTCTTT
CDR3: CASRPGQGVNTEAFF

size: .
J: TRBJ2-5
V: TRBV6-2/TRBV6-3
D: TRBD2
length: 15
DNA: TGTGCCAGCAGCGCCGGCGGGGGGTACCAAGAGACCCAGTACTTC
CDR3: CASSAGGGYQETQYF

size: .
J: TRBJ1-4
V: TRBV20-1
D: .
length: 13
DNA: TGCAGTGCTAGTCCCAGGGTGGGCGAAAAACTGTTTTTT
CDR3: CSASPRVGEKLFF

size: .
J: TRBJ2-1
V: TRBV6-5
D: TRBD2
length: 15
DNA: TGTGCCAGCAGGGCGCGGGGGTCTTTCTACAATGAGCAGTTCTTC
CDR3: CASRARGSFYNEQFF

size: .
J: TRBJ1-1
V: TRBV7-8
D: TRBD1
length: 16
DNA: TGTGCCAGCACCCTAGGGGGCTGGGGCAGAGGGACTGAAGCTTTCTTT
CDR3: CASTLGGWGRGTEAFF

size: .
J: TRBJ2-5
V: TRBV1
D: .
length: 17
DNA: TGCACCAGCGGATGGACTAGCGGGAGGCCAGGGGCAGAGACCCAGTACTTC
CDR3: CTSGWTSGRPGAETQYF

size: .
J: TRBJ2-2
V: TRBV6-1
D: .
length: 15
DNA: TGTGCCAGCAGTGAGGGACAAGTAAACACCGGGGAGCTGTTTTTT
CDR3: CASSEGQVNTGELFF

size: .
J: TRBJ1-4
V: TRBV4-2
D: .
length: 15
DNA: TGTGCCAGCAGCCAAGTGGGGCAGCATCGCGAAAAACTGTTTTTT
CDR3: CASSQVGQHREKLFF

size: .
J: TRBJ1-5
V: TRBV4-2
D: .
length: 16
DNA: TGTGCCAGCAGCCAAGACGGGAGGAGGGGCAATCAGCCCCAGCATTTT
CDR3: CASSQDGRRGNQPQHF

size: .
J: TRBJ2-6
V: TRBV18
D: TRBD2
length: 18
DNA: TGTGCCAGCTCACCTTACAGCGGGAAAAGCTCTGGGGCCAACGTCCTGACTTTC
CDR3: CASSPYSGKSSGANVLTF

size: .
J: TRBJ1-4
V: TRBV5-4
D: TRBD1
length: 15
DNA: TGTGCCAGCAGCGCAAGTACAGGGGTGTCAGAAAAACTGTTTTTT
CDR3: CASSASTGVSEKLFF

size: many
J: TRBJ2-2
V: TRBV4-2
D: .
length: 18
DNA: TGTGCCAGCAGCCAAGACTCAGGTATCCGGCATGGTCCCGGGGAGCTGTTTTTT
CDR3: CASSQDSGIRHGPGELFF

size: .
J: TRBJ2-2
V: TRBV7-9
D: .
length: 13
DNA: TGTGCCAGCAGTCTCTCGGACACCGGGGAGCTGTTTTTT
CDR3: CASSLSDTGELFF

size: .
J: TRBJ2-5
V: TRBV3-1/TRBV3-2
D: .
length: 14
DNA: TGTGCCAGCAGTGAGAATTGGGGCGTAAAGACCCAGTACTTC
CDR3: CASSENWGVKTQYF

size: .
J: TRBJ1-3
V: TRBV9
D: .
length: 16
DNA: TGTGCCAGCAGCGCATCAACCGGGACTCCAGGAAACACCATATATTTT
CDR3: CASSASTGTPGNTIYF

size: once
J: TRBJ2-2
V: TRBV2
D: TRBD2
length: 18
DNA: TGTGCCAGCACTCCACCGGGACTAGCGGGAGGGAACACCGGGGAGCTGTTTTTT
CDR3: CASTPPGLAGGNTGELFF

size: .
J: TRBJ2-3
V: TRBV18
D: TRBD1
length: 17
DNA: TGTGCCAGCTCTCACCCAGTGGGCAGGGGGAGCACAGATACGCAGTATTTT
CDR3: CASSHPVGRGSTDTQYF

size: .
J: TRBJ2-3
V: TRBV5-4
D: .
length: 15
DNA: TGTGCCAGCAGCTTAGGGGGGGCTTGGGCAGATACGCAGTATTTT
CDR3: CASSLGGAWADTQYF

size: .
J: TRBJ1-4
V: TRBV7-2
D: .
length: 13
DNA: TGTGCCAGCAGCCGAGACAGAAATGAAAAACTGTTTTTT
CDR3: CASSRDRNEKLFF

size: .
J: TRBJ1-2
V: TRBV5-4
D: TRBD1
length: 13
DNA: TGTGCCAGCAGCTTACGGGACAGCTCTGGCTACACCTTC
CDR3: CASSLRDSSGYTF

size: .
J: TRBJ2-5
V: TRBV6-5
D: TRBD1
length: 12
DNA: TGTGCCAGCAGGGCAGGGGGAGAGACCCAGTACTTC
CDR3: CASRAGGETQYF

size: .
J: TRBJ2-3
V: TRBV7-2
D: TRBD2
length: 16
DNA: TGTGCCAGCAGGGCGGGAGGGCCAATTAGGACAGATACGCAGTATTTT
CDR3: CASRAGGPIRTDTQYF

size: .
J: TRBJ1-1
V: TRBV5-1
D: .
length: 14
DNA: TGCGCCAGCCTCGGGGGAGCTGGGAACACTGAAGCTTTCTTT
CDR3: CASLGGAGNTEAFF

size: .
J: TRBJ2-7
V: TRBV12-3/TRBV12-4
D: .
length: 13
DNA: TGTGCCAGCCGTGGGGAGAGCTCCTACGAGCAGTACTTC
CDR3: CASRGESSYEQYF

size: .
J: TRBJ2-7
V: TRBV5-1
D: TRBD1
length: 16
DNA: TGCGCCAGCAGCCTAAATCCCGGGACAGGGATCCACGAGCAGTACTTC
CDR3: CASSLNPGTGIHEQYF

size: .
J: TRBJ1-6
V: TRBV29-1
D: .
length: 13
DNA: TGCAGCGTTATTGGCGCCCCAGGGTCACCCCTCCACTTT
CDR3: CSVIGAPGSPLHF

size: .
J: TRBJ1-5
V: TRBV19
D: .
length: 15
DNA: TGTGCCAGTAGCCCTGACTGGCTGAGGAATCAGCCCCAGCATTTT
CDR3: CASSPDWLRNQPQHF

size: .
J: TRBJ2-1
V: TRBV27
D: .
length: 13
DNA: TGTGCCAGCAGTTTACGCCCCGACACTGAGCAGTTCTTC
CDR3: CASSLRPDTEQFF

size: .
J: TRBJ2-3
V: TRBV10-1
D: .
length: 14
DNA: TGCGCCAGTTCGGGAGACGGGCCCACAGATACGCAGTATTTT
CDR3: CASSGDGPTDTQYF

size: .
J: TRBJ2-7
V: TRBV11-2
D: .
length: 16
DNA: TGTGCCAGCAGCTTTCGTTGGAGCGGCTCCTTAGGCGAGCAGTACTTC
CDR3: CASSFRWSGSLGEQYF

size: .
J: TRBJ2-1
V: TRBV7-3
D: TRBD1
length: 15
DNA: TGTGCCAGCAGCCAAGACAGGGGGAAGTACAATGAGCAGTTCTTC
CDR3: CASSQDRGKYNEQFF

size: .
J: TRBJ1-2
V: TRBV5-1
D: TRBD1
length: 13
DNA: TGCGCCAGCAGCCCGGAGGGACAGAATGGCTACACCTTC
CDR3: CASSPEGQNGYTF

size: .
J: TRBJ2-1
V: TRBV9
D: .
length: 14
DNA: TGTGCCAGCAGCGTTGGTTCTATGGCGGATGAGCAGTTCTTC
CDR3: CASSVGSMADEQFF

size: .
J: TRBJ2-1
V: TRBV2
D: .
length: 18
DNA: TGTGCCAGCAGTGAAGCCTCTCAGGCAGGATCCCCCTACAATGAGCAGTTCTTC
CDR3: CASSEASQAGSPYNEQFF

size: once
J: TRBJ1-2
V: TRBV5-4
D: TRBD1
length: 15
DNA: TGTGCCAGCAGCCTTTCCTGGACAGGGAACTATGGCTACACCTTC
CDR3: CASSLSWTGNYGYTF